There are many counts of the clone carrying this T cell receptor (beta chain). In germline, CDR1 is SNHLY, CDR2 FYNNEI. The CDR3 has 14 residues. V dropped 7 bases and J dropped 0; count of bases not matched to a gene: 4. The sample comes from a study of early T cells in non-severe SARS-CoV-2 infection. Study background: Investigators sequenced bulk RNA drawn from unsorted whole blood, and chains remained unpaired.

Separate cDNA molecules each had unique molecular identifiers attached to them. TCRdb redid the calling of the 5' RACE reads with MiXCR, one entry per CDR3 protein. Among tens of thousands of distinct CDR3 sequences, around a tenth were seen once, and the ten largest hold about 5.3%. The source material was whole blood, sampled at baseline. The chain is built from TRBV2 and TRBJ2-3, with TRBD1 matching over 7 bases. This sequence originates from an adult who was a healthcare worker with PCR-confirmed SARS-CoV-2 infection or an uninfected control (not recorded which). CDR3 sequence (DNA): TGTGCCAGCAACAACAGGGGTAGCACAGATACGCAGTATTTT. This sequence encodes CASNNRGSTDTQYF.